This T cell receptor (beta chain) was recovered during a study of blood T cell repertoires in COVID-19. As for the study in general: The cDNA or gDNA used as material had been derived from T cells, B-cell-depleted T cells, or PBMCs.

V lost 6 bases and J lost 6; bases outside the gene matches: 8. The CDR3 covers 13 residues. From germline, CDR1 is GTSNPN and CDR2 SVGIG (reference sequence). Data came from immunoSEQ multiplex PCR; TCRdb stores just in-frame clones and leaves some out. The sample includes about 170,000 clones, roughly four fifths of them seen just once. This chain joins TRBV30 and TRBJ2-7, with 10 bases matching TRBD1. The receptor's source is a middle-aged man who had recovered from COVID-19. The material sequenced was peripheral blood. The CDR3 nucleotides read TGTGCCTGTCCCCGGGACAGGGGTTCCGAGCAGTACTTC. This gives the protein CACPRDRGSEQYF.